This T cell receptor beta chain was captured by sequencing in a study of blood T cell repertoires in COVID-19 (TCRdb year 2020). Turning to the overall study: Samples covering the acute and convalescent phases of COVID-19 were provided by collaborators in the United States, Italy and Spain. The prospective study material was composed of cDNA or gDNA derived from T cells, B-cell-depleted T cells, or PBMCs. Deeply sampled blood TCRbeta repertoires from subjects exposed to, actively infected with, or recovered from COVID-19 were included in the dataset. A freely available public database, intended as a resource for researchers studying the immune response to SARS-CoV-2, is where the repertoires were released. Samples were obtained from the ongoing ImmuneRACE study (first 160 participants) and from 1,254 subjects provided by 6 global collaborators. Nearly every sample came with metadata listing a de-identified subject ID, COVID-19 status, age in years and sex. HLA class I and class II types, where available, came from metadata supplied by the sample provider rather than from assay-based typing.

Relative to germline, V is missing 4 bases and J is missing 3 bases, with 2 bases of the junction outside any gene match. CDR1 and CDR2 (LGHNA, YSLEER) derive from the germline V gene. From the cysteine through the phenylalanine, the CDR3 covers 14 amino acids. The read is trimmed to its CDR3 DNA, 42 bases read in frame from base 1. Collaborating institutions collected whole blood in K2EDTA tubes following their own protocols. For TCRbeta analysis, collaborators shipped samples as frozen whole blood, isolated PBMCs, or DNA extracted from either of those sample types. Beyond this particular receptor, the publication reports: How much clinical and demographic metadata was included differed by source and by participant, and the metadata was provided uncurated.

About this clone: Which antigen it targets is not known. It has no much larger one-base neighbor in the sample; base qualities were not kept.

The immunoSEQ Assay, a bias-controlled multiplex PCR, was used to amplify TCRbeta CDR3 regions from genomic DNA. On the authors' methods: Nucleated cell counts per sample were estimated from amplification of reference gene primers within the assay. To quantify the absolute abundance of each unique TCRbeta CDR3 rearrangement, sequence reads were collapsed and filtered. For each sample, productive Simpson clonality was calculated as the square root of Simpson's diversity index over productive rearrangements. The table was pulled from immuneACCESS by TCRdb, which kept in-frame rearrangements only. Such tables lose some clones; where checked, under half of the loss comes from unresolved V genes, and the rest has no known cause. V and J calls and clone size are as listed in that table; D and trimming were resolved from the DNA. The sample profile shows a few hundred thousand clones; approximately 88% of them were found once. Jointly, the top ten make up about 0.74% of the sample.

The sample taken for sequencing was peripheral blood. The TCR was taken from a woman in her twenties or thirties with acute or convalescent COVID-19. The chain couples TRBV4-3 to TRBJ2-7; TRBD2 agrees with 11 junctional bases. The CDR3 corresponds to CASSPGTSGYEQYF. Read as DNA, the sequence is TGCGCCAGCAGCCCCGGGACTAGCGGCTACGAGCAGTACTTC.